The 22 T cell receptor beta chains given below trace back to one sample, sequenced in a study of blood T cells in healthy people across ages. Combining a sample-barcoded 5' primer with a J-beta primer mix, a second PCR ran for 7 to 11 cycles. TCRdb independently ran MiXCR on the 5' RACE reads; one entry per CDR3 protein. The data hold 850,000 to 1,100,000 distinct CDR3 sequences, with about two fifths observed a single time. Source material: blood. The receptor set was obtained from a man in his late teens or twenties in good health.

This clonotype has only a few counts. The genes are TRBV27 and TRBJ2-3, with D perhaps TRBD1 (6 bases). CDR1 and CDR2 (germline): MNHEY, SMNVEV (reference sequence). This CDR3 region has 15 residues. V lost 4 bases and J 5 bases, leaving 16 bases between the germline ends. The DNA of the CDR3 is TGTGCCAGCAGTTCACAGGGTTTCCCCATAGATACGCAGTATTTT. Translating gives CASSSQGFPIDTQYF.

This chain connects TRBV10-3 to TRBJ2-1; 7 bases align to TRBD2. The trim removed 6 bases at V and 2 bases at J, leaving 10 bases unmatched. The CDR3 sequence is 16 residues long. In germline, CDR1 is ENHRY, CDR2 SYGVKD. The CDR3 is CAIRASTSWAYNEQFF. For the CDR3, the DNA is TGTGCCATCAGGGCCTCGACTAGCTGGGCCTACAATGAGCAGTTCTTC.

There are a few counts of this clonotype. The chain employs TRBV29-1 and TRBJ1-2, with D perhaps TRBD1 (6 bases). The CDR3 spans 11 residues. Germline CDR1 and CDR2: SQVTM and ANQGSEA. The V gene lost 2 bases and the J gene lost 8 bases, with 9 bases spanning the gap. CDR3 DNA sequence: TGCAGCGTTGAACGGGGGGCGGGCTACACCTTC. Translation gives CSVERGAGYTF.

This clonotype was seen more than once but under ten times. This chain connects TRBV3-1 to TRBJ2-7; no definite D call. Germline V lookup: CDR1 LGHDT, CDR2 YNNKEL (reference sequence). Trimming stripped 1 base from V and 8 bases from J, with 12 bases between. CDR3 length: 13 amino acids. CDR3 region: CASSQGHPLKQYF. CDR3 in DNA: TGTGCCAGCAGCCAAGGACACCCTTTGAAGCAGTACTTC.

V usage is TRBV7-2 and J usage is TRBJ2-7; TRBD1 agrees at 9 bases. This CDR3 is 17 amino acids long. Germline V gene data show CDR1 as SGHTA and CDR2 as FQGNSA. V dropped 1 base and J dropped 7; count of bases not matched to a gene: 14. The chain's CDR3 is CASSLVATGGFRNEQYF. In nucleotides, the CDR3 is TGTGCCAGCAGCTTAGTGGCGACAGGGGGGTTTAGAAATGAGCAGTACTTC.

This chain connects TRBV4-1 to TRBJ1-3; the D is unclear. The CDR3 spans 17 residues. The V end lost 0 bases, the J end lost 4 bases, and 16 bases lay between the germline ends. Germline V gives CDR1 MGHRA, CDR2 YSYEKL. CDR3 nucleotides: TGCGCCAGCAGCCAAGATAGAATGGAGGGTTACGGAAACACCATATATTTT. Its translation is CASSQDRMEGYGNTIYF.

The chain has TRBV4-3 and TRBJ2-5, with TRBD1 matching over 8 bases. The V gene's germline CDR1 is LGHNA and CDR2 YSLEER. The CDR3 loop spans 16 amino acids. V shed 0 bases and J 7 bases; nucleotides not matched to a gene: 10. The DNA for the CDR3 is TGCGCCAGCAGCCAAGACATCGGGACAGGCTATAGGACCCAGTACTTC. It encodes CASSQDIGTGYRTQYF.

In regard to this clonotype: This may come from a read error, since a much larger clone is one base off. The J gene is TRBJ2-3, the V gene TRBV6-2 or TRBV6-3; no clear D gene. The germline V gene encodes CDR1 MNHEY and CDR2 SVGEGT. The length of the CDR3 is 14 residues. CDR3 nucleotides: TGTGCCAGCAGTTACGACTCCCGGGCAGATGCGCAGTATTTT. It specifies CASSYDSRADAQYF.

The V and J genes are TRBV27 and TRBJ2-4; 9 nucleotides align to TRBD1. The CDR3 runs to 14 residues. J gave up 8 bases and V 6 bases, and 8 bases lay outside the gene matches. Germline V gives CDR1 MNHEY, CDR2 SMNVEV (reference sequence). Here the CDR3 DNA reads TGTGCCAGCAGCAAACAGGGGGCGCAGGACATTCAGTACTTC. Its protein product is CASSKQGAQDIQYF.

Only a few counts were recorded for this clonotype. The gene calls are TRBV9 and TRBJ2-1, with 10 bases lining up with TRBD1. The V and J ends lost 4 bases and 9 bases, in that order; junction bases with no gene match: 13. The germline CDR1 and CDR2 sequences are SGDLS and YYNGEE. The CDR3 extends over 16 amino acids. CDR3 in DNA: TGTGCCAGCAGCCTTACCCGGGACAGGGGAGAAATTGAGCAGTTCTTC. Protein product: CASSLTRDRGEIEQFF. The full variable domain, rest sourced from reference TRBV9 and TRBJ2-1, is DSGVTQTPKHLITATGQRVTLRCSPRSGDLSVYWYQQSLDQGLQFLIQYYNGEERAKGNILERFSAQQFPDLHSELNLSSLELGDSALYFCASSLTRDRGEIEQFFGPGTRLTVL.

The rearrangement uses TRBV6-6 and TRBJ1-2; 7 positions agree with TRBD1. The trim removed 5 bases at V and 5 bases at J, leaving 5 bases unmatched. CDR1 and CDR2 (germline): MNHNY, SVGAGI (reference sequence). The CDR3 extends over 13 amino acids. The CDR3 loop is CASSQTGVYGYTF. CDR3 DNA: TGTGCCAGCAGTCAAACAGGGGTATATGGCTACACCTTC.

The CDR3 region is CASTLLWGSGGWNTGELFF. In nucleotides, the CDR3 is TGTGCCAGCACCTTGCTTTGGGGTAGCGGGGGATGGAACACCGGGGAGCTGTTTTTT. This sequence joins TRBV12-3 or TRBV12-4 and TRBJ2-2, with 9 bases identical to TRBD2. The V gene end was trimmed by 7 bases and the J gene end by 1 base; junction bases not matched to a gene: 16. The CDR3 has 19 amino acids.

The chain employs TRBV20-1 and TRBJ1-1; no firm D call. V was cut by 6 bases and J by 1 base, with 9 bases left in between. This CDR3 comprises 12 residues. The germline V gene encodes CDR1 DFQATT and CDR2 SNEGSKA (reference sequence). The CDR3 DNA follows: TGCAGTGCCTTACGATGGAACACTGAAGCTTTCTTT. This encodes CSALRWNTEAFF.

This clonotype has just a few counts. Written as DNA, the CDR3 is TGCAGTGCTAGAGATCAATTAGCGGGGACTCGGACAGATACGCAGTATTTT. Translation: CSARDQLAGTRTDTQYF. This chain connects TRBV20-1 to TRBJ2-3; 8 nucleotides line up with TRBD2. This CDR3 region has 17 residues. Trimming at V came to 0 bases and at J to 3 bases, leaving 11 bases not matched to a gene. Germline CDR1 DFQATT, CDR2 SNEGSKA (reference sequence).

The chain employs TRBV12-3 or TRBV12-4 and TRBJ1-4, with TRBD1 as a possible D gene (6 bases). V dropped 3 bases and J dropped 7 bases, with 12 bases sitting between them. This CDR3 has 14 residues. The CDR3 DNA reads TGTGCCAGCAGTTTTTGGGGGGGGGCTGAAAAACTGTTTTTT. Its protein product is CASSFWGGAEKLFF.

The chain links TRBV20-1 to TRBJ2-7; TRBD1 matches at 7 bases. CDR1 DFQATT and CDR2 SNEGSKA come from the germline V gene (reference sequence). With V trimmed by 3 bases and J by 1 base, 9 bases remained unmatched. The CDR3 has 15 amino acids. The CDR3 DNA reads TGCAGTGCTAGGCCTCCGGGACAGAGATCCTACGAGCAGTACTTC. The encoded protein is CSARPPGQRSYEQYF.

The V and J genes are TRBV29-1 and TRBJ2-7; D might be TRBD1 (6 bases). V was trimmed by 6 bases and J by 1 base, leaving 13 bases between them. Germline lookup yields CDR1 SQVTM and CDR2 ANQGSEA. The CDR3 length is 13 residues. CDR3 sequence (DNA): TGCAGCGTAGAGGATAGGGGGTCCTACGAGCAGTACTTC. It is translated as CSVEDRGSYEQYF.

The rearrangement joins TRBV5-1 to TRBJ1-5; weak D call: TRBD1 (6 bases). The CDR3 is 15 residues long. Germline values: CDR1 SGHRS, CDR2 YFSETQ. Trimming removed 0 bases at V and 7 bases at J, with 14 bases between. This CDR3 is CASSLDGGLRQPQHF. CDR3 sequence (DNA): TGCGCCAGCAGCTTGGATGGGGGCCTCCGCCAGCCCCAGCATTTT.

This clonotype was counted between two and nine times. The CDR3 here is CASSPRGELFF. CDR3 nucleotides: TGTGCCAGCAGTCCCCGGGGGGAGCTGTTTTTT. The rearrangement links TRBV12-3 or TRBV12-4 to TRBJ2-2; D gene uncertain. The CDR3 loop spans 11 amino acids. The germline V and J ends were trimmed by 5 bases and 8 bases, with 6 bases remaining between them.

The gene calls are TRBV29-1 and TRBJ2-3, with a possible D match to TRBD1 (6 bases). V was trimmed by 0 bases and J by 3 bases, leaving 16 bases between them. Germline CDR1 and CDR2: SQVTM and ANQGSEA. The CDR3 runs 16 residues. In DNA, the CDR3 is TGCAGCGTTGAAGAGGGGGCCAGGATGCCGACAGATACGCAGTATTTT. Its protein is CSVEEGARMPTDTQYF.

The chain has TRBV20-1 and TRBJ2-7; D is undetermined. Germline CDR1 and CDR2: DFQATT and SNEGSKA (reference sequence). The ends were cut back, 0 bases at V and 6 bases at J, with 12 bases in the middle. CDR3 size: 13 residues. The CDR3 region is CSARDLRTGEQYF. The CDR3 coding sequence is TGCAGTGCTAGAGATCTGAGGACCGGCGAGCAGTACTTC.

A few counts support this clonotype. The CDR3 loop reads CASSLAQAYGYTF. The DNA for the CDR3 is TGTGCCAGCAGCTTAGCACAGGCCTATGGCTACACCTTC. The chain uses TRBV7-9 and TRBJ1-2, with TRBD1 as a possible D gene (5 bases). Germline lookup yields CDR1 SEHNR and CDR2 FQNEAQ (reference sequence). Trimming pared 0 bases from V and 4 bases from J, leaving 6 bases between. CDR3 length: 13 amino acids.